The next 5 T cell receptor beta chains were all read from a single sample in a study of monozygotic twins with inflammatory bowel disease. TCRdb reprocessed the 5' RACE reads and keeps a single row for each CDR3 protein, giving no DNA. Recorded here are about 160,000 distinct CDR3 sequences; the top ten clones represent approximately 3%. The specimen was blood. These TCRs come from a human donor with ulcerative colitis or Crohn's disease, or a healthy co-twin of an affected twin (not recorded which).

The CDR3 loop is CAGGRSGGADTQYF. This chain links TRBV6-5 with TRBJ2-3; TCRdb lists TRBD1, though no DNA is available to test this call. Per germline, CDR1 MNHEY and CDR2 SVGAGI. The CDR3 runs to 14 residues.

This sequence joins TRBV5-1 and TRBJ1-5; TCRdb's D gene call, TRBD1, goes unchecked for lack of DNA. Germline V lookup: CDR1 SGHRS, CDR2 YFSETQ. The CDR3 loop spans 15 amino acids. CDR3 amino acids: CASSLGDREDQPQHF.

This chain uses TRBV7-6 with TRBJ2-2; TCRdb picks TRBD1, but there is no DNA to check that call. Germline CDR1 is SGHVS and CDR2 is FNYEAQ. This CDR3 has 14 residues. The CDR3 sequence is CASKRTVNTGELFF.

CDR3 region: CANRRFGYNEQFF. This chain connects TRBV5-8 to TRBJ2-1. The germline V gene has CDR1 SGHTS and CDR2 YDEGEE. This CDR3 region has 13 residues.

CDR3 in amino acids: CASSRIYRATGTEAFF. The chain joins TRBV28 to TRBJ1-1; without DNA, the TCRdb call of TRBD1 cannot be checked. Germline V gene sequence: CDR1 MDHEN, CDR2 SYDVKM. The CDR3 loop spans 16 amino acids.